This passage covers 8 T cell receptor beta chains from one sample sequenced in a study of blood T cells in healthy people across ages. Alongside a J-beta primer mix, a sample-barcoded 5' primer served in a second PCR lasting about 7 to 12 cycles. MiXCR, run by TCRdb on the 5' RACE reads, gives a single entry per CDR3 protein. Of 800,000 or so distinct CDR3 sequences in the sample, more than 20% were seen once. This sample also appeared in a second study, on T cells of mothers and their children.

Sequencing input: blood. The receptors were gathered from a boy aged 5-17 years in good health.

Comment on this clonotype: The junction and the germline gene differ at one end; a read error may be behind it. The gene calls are TRBV20-1 and TRBJ2-7; a possible D gene is TRBD2 (6 bases). CDR1 and CDR2 from the germline V gene are DFQATT and SNEGSKA (reference sequence). The CDR3 runs 15 residues. The CDR3 loop reads CSAIRPGLRSGELYF. DNA of the CDR3: TGCAGTGCTATAAGACCGGGACTCCGTTCGGGAGAGCTGTACTTC.

The V gene is TRBV7-9, the J gene TRBJ2-5, with a tentative D call TRBD2 (6 bases). The CDR3 loop spans 15 amino acids. The germline V and J ends were trimmed by 5 bases and 3 bases, with 16 bases remaining between them. CDR1 is SEHNR, CDR2 FQNEAQ, per germline (reference sequence). CDR3 residues: CASSHQLAGEETQYF. The DNA of the CDR3 is TGTGCCAGCAGCCACCAACTAGCTGGGGAAGAGACCCAGTACTTC.

This clonotype came up a few times. V gene TRBV20-1 combines with J gene TRBJ2-5; D perhaps matches TRBD2 (6 bases). The CDR3 is made up of 13 amino acids. Trimming took 3 bases from V and 3 from J, leaving 11 bases between them. Per the germline V gene, CDR1 is DFQATT and CDR2 is SNEGSKA (reference sequence). CDR3 bases: TGCAGTGCTAGTCCTAGCGCCAAAGAGACCCAGTACTTC. Protein: CSASPSAKETQYF.

This clonotype was detected a few times. The chain recombines TRBV7-9 with TRBJ2-2; TRBD2 matches at 8 bases. Germline V gene lookup returns CDR1 SEHNR and CDR2 FQNEAQ (reference sequence). The trim removed 5 bases at V and 1 base at J, leaving 3 bases unmatched. CDR3 size: 15 residues. CDR3 nucleotide sequence: TGTGCCAGCAGCCCTGCGGGAGGGAACACCGGGGAGCTGTTTTTT. Amino acids: CASSPAGGNTGELFF.

This clonotype was observed at least ten times. The genes are TRBV20-1 and TRBJ1-6; D call uncertain. Germline values: CDR1 DFQATT, CDR2 SNEGSKA (reference sequence). The CDR3 totals 14 residues. Trimming pared 3 bases from V and 5 bases from J, leaving 11 bases between. The CDR3 protein is CSARPQTNNSPLHF. The CDR3 DNA is TGCAGTGCTAGGCCACAGACTAATAATTCACCCCTCCACTTT.

This clonotype was observed a handful of times. This rearrangement joins TRBV12-3 or TRBV12-4 to TRBJ2-2; D ambiguous. This CDR3 is 15 amino acids long. Trimming pared 4 bases from V and 7 bases from J, leaving 16 bases between. The CDR3 sequence: CASSSYPGWVGELFF. Written as DNA, the CDR3 is TGTGCCAGCAGTTCCTACCCTGGATGGGTCGGGGAGCTGTTTTTT.

V gene TRBV7-8 combines with J gene TRBJ2-7, with D uncertain. Per germline, CDR1 SGHVS and CDR2 FQNEAQ. V shed 0 bases and J shed 0 bases, with 21 bases lying between them. The length of the CDR3 is 19 residues. The CDR3 nucleotides are TGTGCCAGCAGCTTAGCGTCGACGGTCTGGTCCGACTCCTCCTACGAGCAGTACTTC. It yields the protein CASSLASTVWSDSSYEQYF.

In DNA form, the CDR3 reads TGCAGTGCTAGAGATCCGACAGGGGGCCTGAACACTGAAGCTTTCTTT. Translated: CSARDPTGGLNTEAFF. The chain employs TRBV20-1 and TRBJ1-1, with TRBD1 matching 10 bases. The V gene's germline CDR1 is DFQATT and CDR2 SNEGSKA (reference sequence). After removal of 0 bases from V and 0 bases from J, the junction contained 4 bases not matched to a gene. This CDR3 comprises 16 residues.